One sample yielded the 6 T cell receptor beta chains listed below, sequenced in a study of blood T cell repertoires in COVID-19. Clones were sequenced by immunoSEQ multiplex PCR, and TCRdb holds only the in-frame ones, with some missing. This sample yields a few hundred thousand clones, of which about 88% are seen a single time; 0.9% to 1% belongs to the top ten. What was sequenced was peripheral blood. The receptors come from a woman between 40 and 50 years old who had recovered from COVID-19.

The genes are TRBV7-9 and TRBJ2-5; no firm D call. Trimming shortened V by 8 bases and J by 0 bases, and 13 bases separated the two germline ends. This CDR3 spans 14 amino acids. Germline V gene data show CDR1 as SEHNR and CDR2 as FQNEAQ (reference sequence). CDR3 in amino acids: CASAHPRDQETQYF. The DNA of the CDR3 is TGTGCCAGCGCCCACCCCCGGGACCAAGAGACCCAGTACTTC.

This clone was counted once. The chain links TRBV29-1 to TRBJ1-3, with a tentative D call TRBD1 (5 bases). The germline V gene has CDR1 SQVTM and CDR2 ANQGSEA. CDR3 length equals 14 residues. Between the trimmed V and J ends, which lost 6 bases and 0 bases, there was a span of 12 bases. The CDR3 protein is CSVGGGSSGNTIYF. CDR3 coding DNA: TGCAGCGTGGGGGGTGGAAGCTCTGGAAACACCATATATTTT.

CDR3 loop: CAAGGRKNIQYF. The CDR3 DNA is TGTGCCGCCGGGGGACGGAAAAACATTCAGTACTTC. V usage is TRBV30 and J usage is TRBJ2-4; possibly TRBD2 for D (6 bases). Germline values: CDR1 GTSNPN, CDR2 SVGIG (reference sequence). Trimming removed 8 bases from V and 4 bases from J, with 12 bases in between. The CDR3 runs to 12 residues.

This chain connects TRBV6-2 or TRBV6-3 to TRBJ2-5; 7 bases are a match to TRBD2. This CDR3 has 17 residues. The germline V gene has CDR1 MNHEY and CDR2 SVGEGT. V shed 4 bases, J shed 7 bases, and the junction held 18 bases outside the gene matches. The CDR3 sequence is CASSFPLGRAGMGTQYF. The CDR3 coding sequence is TGTGCCAGCAGTTTCCCCCTAGGCCGAGCGGGGATGGGGACCCAGTACTTC.

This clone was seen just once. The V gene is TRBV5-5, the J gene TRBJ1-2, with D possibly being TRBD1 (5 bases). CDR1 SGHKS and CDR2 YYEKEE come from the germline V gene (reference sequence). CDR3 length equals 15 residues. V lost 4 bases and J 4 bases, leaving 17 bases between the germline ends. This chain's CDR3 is CASSPGERQVYGYTF. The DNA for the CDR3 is TGTGCCAGCAGCCCGGGGGAGCGCCAGGTCTATGGCTACACCTTC.

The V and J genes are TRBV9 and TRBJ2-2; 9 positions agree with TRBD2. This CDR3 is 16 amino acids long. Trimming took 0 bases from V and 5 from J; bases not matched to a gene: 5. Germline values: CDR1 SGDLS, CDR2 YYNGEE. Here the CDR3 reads CASSVAPSGNTGELFF. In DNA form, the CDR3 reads TGTGCCAGCAGCGTAGCTCCTAGCGGGAATACCGGGGAGCTGTTTTTT.